The rows below give T cell receptor beta chains drawn from one sample of a study of breast tumors, draining lymph nodes, adjacent tissues. Each CDR3 protein is one row after TCRdb ran MiXCR on the multiplex PCR reads. The table includes about 270,000 distinct CDR3 sequences, around 30% detected once. The sequenced sample consisted of axillary lymph node tissue. The origin of the receptors is a female donor with breast cancer. Some clones in this sample may be carry-over from other donors' samples. CDR3s include the opening cysteine and the closing phenylalanine or tryptophan. D genes are given only for firm matches. Size is stated for part of the rows, as once, few or many counts, or as a class when the clone is expanded.

>TRBJ2-2|.|TRBD2|TRBV24-1
TGTGCCACCAGTCCAGCGGGACTTTACGGGGAGCTGTTTTTT
CATSPAGLYGELFF
>TRBJ2-7|many|.|TRBV12-3/TRBV12-4
TGTGCCAGCACCCTAGGGGGACAAGCCCGGGAGCAGTACTTC
CASTLGGQAREQYF
>TRBJ2-2|many|.|TRBV7-2
TGTGCCAGCAGCTTAGCCGTTGTCATTCAAGCTGGGGAGCTGTTTTTT
CASSLAVVIQAGELFF
>TRBJ2-1|many|.|TRBV20-1
TGCAGTGCTAGACCCCTACAAGGGTACAATGAGCAGTTCTTC
CSARPLQGYNEQFF
>TRBJ2-7|many|.|TRBV20-1
TGCAGTGCAAGTCCCGGAAGTTCCGACGAGCAGTACTTC
CSASPGSSDEQYF
>TRBJ2-1|few|.|TRBV6-1
TGTGCCAGCAGTATTGACCACAGCTCCTACAATGAGCAGTTCTTC
CASSIDHSSYNEQFF
>TRBJ2-2|few|TRBD2|TRBV6-2/TRBV6-3
TGTGCCAGCAGTTACTTGTTTGCTAGCGGGAGTTACACCGGGGAGCTGTTTTTT
CASSYLFASGSYTGELFF
>TRBJ2-3|many|.|TRBV19
TGTGCCAGTAATATAAGAAGAGGGACGACAGATACGCAGTATTTT
CASNIRRGTTDTQYF
>TRBJ2-7|many|TRBD2|TRBV20-1
TGCAGTGCGGAAAAGGGACTAGCGGGAGACGAGCAGTACTTC
CSAEKGLAGDEQYF
>TRBJ2-7|many|.|TRBV25-1
TGTGCCAGCAGTGAATATTCGGGTAAGGGAGCCTCCTACGAGCAGTACTTC
CASSEYSGKGASYEQYF
>TRBJ2-1|.|.|TRBV7-3
TGTGCCAGCAGCCATTGGAGGGCCGACTACAATGAGCAGTTCTTC
CASSHWRADYNEQFF
>TRBJ1-2|many|.|TRBV6-5
TGTGCCAGCAGTTACCGGGGAGCCAACTATGGCTACACCTTC
CASSYRGANYGYTF
>TRBJ2-7|.|TRBD1|TRBV24-1
TGTGCCACCAGTGAGTCCCCGGGACAGGGTCCCTACGAGCAGTACTTC
CATSESPGQGPYEQYF
>TRBJ1-2|many|.|TRBV12-3/TRBV12-4
TGTGCCAGTGCCCCCGCAGGATCAGGCTATGGCTACACCTTC
CASAPAGSGYGYTF
>TRBJ2-5|many|TRBD1|TRBV5-8
TGTGCCAGCAGCTTGGGGCTAGGGACAGGGCAAGAGACCCAGTACTTC
CASSLGLGTGQETQYF
>TRBJ2-1|many|.|TRBV20-1
TGCAGTGGGACGGGACCTGCGAGACACAATGAGCAGTTCTTC
CSGTGPARHNEQFF
>TRBJ1-4|.|.|TRBV10-3
TGTGCCATCAGGAAGGGGGTAGATACTAATGAAAAACTGTTTTTT
CAIRKGVDTNEKLFF
>TRBJ2-3|.|TRBD2|TRBV10-2
TGCGCCACGGCGGGAGCTAGCACAGATACGCAGTATTTT
CATAGASTDTQYF
>TRBJ2-3|many|TRBD2|TRBV10-1
TGCGCCAGCAGTGAGGCTAGCGGGAAAGATACGCAGTATTTT
CASSEASGKDTQYF
>TRBJ1-5|many|.|TRBV11-2
TGTGCCAGCAGCTTAGATCGGTACTATGACCAGCCCCAGCATTTT
CASSLDRYYDQPQHF
>TRBJ1-4|many|.|TRBV20-1
TGCAGTGCTAGTGGGGTGGCTTCTAAAAAACTGTTTTTT
CSASGVASKKLFF
>TRBJ2-1|many|.|TRBV6-4
TGTGCCAGCAGTGACTCAGGAGGGGGTTTCTACAATGAGCAGTTCTTC
CASSDSGGGFYNEQFF
>TRBJ2-7|.|TRBD2|TRBV15
TGTGCCGCCAGCAGCCCGAGGGGGTTAGCGGGAGGAATCTCCTACGAGCAGTACTTC
CAASSPRGLAGGISYEQYF
>TRBJ2-1|many|TRBD1|TRBV20-1
TGCAGTGCTAGAGGCCAAGGGACAGTTGACAATGAGCAGTTCTTC
CSARGQGTVDNEQFF
>TRBJ2-5|many|.|TRBV3-1
TGTGCCAGCAGCCAAGCACAGGGTTGGGAGACCCAGTACTTC
CASSQAQGWETQYF
>TRBJ2-1|many|TRBD2|TRBV12-3/TRBV12-4
TGTGCCAGCACCTTCAGCGGGAGGGCCGACAATGAGCAGTTCTTC
CASTFSGRADNEQFF
>TRBJ2-5|many|.|TRBV7-9
TGTGCCAGCAGCTTAGGGGGTGGGGAGGCGGAGACCCAGTACTTC
CASSLGGGEAETQYF
>TRBJ1-2|many|.|TRBV7-9
TGTGCCAGCAGCCAAGGGTTCGGCTACACCTTC
CASSQGFGYTF
>TRBJ2-1|many|.|TRBV7-9
TGTGCCAGCAGCTGGACTGGGGGCAATGAGCAGTTCTTC
CASSWTGGNEQFF
>TRBJ2-1|.|TRBD2|TRBV13
TGTGCCAGCAGCCTACACGGTGGGTCCGGGACTAGCGGCCCTGAGCAGTTCTTC
CASSLHGGSGTSGPEQFF
>TRBJ2-1|many|.|TRBV6-5
TGTGCCAGCACGAGGGGGATTTGGGATGAGCAGTTCTTC
CASTRGIWDEQFF
>TRBJ1-6|many|.|TRBV19
TGTGCCAGTAGTATGGGGCCCGACAGCTCCTATAATTCACCCCTCCACTTT
CASSMGPDSSYNSPLHF
>TRBJ1-5|many|.|TRBV6-1
TGTGCCAGCAGTGAAATGGGGGGAAGGGGCAATCAGCCCCAGCATTTT
CASSEMGGRGNQPQHF
>TRBJ2-2|.|TRBD2|TRBV4-3
TGCGCCAGCAGCCAAGAATGGGGGAGGGACACCGGGGAGCTGTTTTTT
CASSQEWGRDTGELFF
>TRBJ2-7|many|.|TRBV5-1
TGCGCCAGCAGTTACAGTACCCCCTACGAGCAGTACTTC
CASSYSTPYEQYF
>TRBJ2-7|many|.|TRBV12-3/TRBV12-4
TGTGCCAGCAGTTCACCACAGGGTCAGCAGTACTTC
CASSSPQGQQYF
>TRBJ2-2|many|TRBD1|TRBV5-1
TGCGCCAGCAGCTCGGGACAGGGGAACACCGGGGAGCTGTTTTTT
CASSSGQGNTGELFF
>TRBJ1-3|.|.|TRBV6-6
TGTGCCAGCAGTCACGCCGGGCACGATGGAAACACCATATATTTT
CASSHAGHDGNTIYF
>TRBJ2-1|.|TRBD2|TRBV25-1
TGTGCCACCCTAGCGGGACGTTACAATGAGCAGTTCTTC
CATLAGRYNEQFF
>TRBJ1-4|many|TRBD1|TRBV2
TGTGCCAGCAGAGCTCAGGGGGCGATCGAAAAACTGTTTTTT
CASRAQGAIEKLFF
>TRBJ2-3|.|.|TRBV6-1
TGTGCCAGCAGCGAGACTATTCGCGCAGATACGCAGTATTTT
CASSETIRADTQYF